The clone carrying this T cell receptor beta chain showed up many times. Its antigen is currently unknown. J lost 0 bases, V lost 3 bases, and 9 bases had no gene match. CDR1 and CDR2 from the germline V gene are SGHTA and FQGNSA. The CDR3 spans 17 residues. TCRdb re-called the reads with MiXCR, one entry per CDR3 protein. The sample consists of 380,000 or so distinct CDR3 sequences, 34% of them appearing once. This entry belongs to a study of T cell repertoires in cytomegalovirus infection. The rearrangement joins TRBV7-2 to TRBJ2-3; 7 nucleotides agree with TRBD2. This sample comprised cultured PBMCs, obtained from culture after CMV antigen stimulation. This TCR came from a human donor in good health (CMV status not recorded). Some clones in this sample may be carry-over from other donors' samples. The DNA of the CDR3 is TGTGCCAGCAGCTTTCCCGAGACCGGGAGGAGCACAGATACGCAGTATTTT. Translating it yields CASSFPETGRSTDTQYF.